The T cell receptor beta chain described here comes from a study of CD8 T cells in ankylosing spondylitis. Study-wide results and caveats: It appeared that ankylosing spondylitis blood was characterized by a TCR beta motif of fewer than ten highly homologous variants.

TCR beta libraries were made by quantitative 5'-RACE with molecular barcodes. TCRdb analysed the 5' RACE reads with MiXCR anew, one entry per CDR3 protein. This sample has more than 150,000 distinct CDR3 sequences, with 15% to 20% found just once. Comment on this clonotype: What it binds is unknown.

The CDR3 totals 15 residues. The germline V and J ends were trimmed by 3 bases and 7 bases, with 13 bases remaining between them. V gene TRBV12-3 or TRBV12-4 combines with J gene TRBJ1-6; D gene ambiguous. The sequence came from a male donor between 10 and 30 years old with ankylosing spondylitis or in good health (not recorded which). The sample taken for sequencing was blood, either unsorted or a sorted T cell fraction (not recorded which). CDR3 sequence: CASSFAGGSNSPLHF. CDR3 bases: TGTGCCAGCAGTTTCGCAGGCGGGAGCAATTCACCCCTCCACTTT.